The sequence of this T cell receptor beta chain was determined in a study of T cell changes during pregnancy in multiple sclerosis. The method was immunoSEQ multiplex PCR; TCRdb's version includes in-frame clones alone and lacks a portion of them. This sample has under 80,000 clones; around nine tenths occur once, and the top ten carry about 0.52%. CDR3 length: 14 residues. V lost 0 bases and J 0 bases, leaving 6 bases between the germline ends. Germline V gives CDR1 MNHEY, CDR2 SVGAGI. The rearrangement links TRBV6-5 to TRBJ2-7, with D unresolved. This sequence was found in a female donor with multiple sclerosis, enrolled in a pregnancy study. Material: CD4+ T cells from peripheral blood mononuclear cells, obtained in the second trimester of pregnancy. The CDR3 DNA is TGTGCCAGCAGTTACTCGTACAGCTCCTACGAGCAGTACTTC. Residues: CASSYSYSSYEQYF.